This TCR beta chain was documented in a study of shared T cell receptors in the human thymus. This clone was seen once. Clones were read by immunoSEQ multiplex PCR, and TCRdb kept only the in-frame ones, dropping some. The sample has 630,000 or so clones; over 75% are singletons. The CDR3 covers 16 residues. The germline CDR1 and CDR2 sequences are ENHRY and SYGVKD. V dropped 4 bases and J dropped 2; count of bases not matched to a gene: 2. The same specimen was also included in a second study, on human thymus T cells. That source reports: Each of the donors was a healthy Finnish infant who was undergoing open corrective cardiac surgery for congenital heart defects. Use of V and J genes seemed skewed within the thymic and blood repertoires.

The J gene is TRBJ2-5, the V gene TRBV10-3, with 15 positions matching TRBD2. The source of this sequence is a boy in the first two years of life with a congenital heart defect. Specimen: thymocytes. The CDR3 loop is CAISAGLAGGQETQYF. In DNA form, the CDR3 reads TGTGCCATCAGTGCGGGACTAGCGGGAGGACAAGAGACCCAGTACTTC.